This TCR beta chain was obtained from a study of blood T cell repertoires in COVID-19. Study as a whole: The origin of the acute and convalescent COVID-19 samples was the United States, Italy and Spain. Sources were T cells, B-cell-depleted T cells, or PBMCs; the material itself was cDNA or gDNA.

Germline V gene lookup returns CDR1 SNHLY and CDR2 FYNNEI. V dropped 6 bases and J dropped 2 bases, with 18 bases sitting between them. CDR3 length: 16 residues. In the source study's methods: Reference gene primers were amplified, and this amplification served to estimate nucleated cell counts. TCRdb's copy holds only in-frame clones and misses some; the assay was immunoSEQ multiplex PCR. V and J calls plus clone size are reproduced from that table; the DNA served to infer D and trimming. The sample contains 50,000 to 75,000 clones, roughly 80% of which appear only once. Sequencing was done on a sample of peripheral blood. This chain connects TRBV2 to TRBJ2-3; maybe TRBD2 (5 bases). This receptor was obtained from a man older than 75 with active or convalescent COVID-19. The DNA of the CDR3 is TGTGCCAGCAGGGATACTCAACTAGGGCCCACAGATACGCAGTATTTT. This codes for CASRDTQLGPTDTQYF.